A selection of T cell receptor beta chains follows, all from one sample in a study of beta chain features in type 1 diabetes. This table comes from immunoSEQ multiplex PCR, and its TCRdb copy is limited to in-frame clones, with some not included. The sample has 100,000 to 150,000 clones; around a sixth are singletons. What was sequenced was central memory CD4+ T cells from blood. Source of these receptors: a man younger than 30 with type 1 diabetes. The CDR3 runs from the conserved cysteine through the conserved F or W. Fields, in order: D gene, V gene, J gene, clone size, CDR3 protein, CDR3 DNA. The D gene is left open where the match is weak. Size tells how often a clone was seen (once, few, many) or the class of an expanded clone, and some rows leave it out.

d_call: -
v_call: TRBV4-1
j_call: TRBJ1-2
clone_size: few
cdr3_aa: CASSQDERVRGYTF
cdr3_nt: TGCGCCAGCAGCCAAGATGAGAGGGTTAGAGGCTACACCTTC

d_call: -
v_call: TRBV9
j_call: TRBJ2-1
clone_size: -
cdr3_aa: CASSVVSGTYNEQFF
cdr3_nt: TGTGCCAGCAGCGTAGTGTCCGGGACCTACAATGAGCAGTTCTTC

d_call: -
v_call: TRBV30
j_call: TRBJ2-1
clone_size: -
cdr3_aa: CAWTKTENNEQFF
cdr3_nt: TGTGCCTGGACCAAAACAGAGAACAATGAGCAGTTCTTC

d_call: TRBD1
v_call: TRBV30
j_call: TRBJ2-5
clone_size: few
cdr3_aa: CAWAHRGSQETQYF
cdr3_nt: TGTGCCTGGGCTCACAGGGGGTCCCAAGAGACCCAGTACTTC

d_call: TRBD1
v_call: TRBV18
j_call: TRBJ2-7
clone_size: few
cdr3_aa: CASTPGTGGGDEQYF
cdr3_nt: TGTGCCAGCACACCCGGGACAGGGGGAGGCGACGAGCAGTACTTC

d_call: TRBD2
v_call: TRBV2
j_call: TRBJ2-3
clone_size: few
cdr3_aa: CASGGLAIDTQYF
cdr3_nt: TGTGCCAGCGGGGGACTAGCGATAGATACGCAGTATTTT

d_call: -
v_call: TRBV29-1
j_call: TRBJ1-5
clone_size: many
cdr3_aa: CSVETARNQPQHF
cdr3_nt: TGCAGCGTCGAGACAGCCCGCAATCAGCCCCAGCATTTT

d_call: -
v_call: TRBV5-8
j_call: TRBJ2-7
clone_size: -
cdr3_aa: CASSRASGEGYEQYF
cdr3_nt: TGTGCCAGCAGTAGAGCATCAGGGGAAGGCTACGAGCAGTACTTC

d_call: -
v_call: TRBV11-2
j_call: TRBJ2-5
clone_size: -
cdr3_aa: CASSLRVEGMETQYF
cdr3_nt: TGTGCCAGCAGCTTAAGGGTGGAGGGGATGGAGACCCAGTACTTC

d_call: TRBD2
v_call: TRBV10-3
j_call: TRBJ2-5
clone_size: once
cdr3_aa: CAISEGEGSAQETQYF
cdr3_nt: TGTGCCATCAGTGAGGGGGAGGGGAGCGCCCAAGAGACCCAGTACTTC

d_call: -
v_call: TRBV5-6
j_call: TRBJ1-2
clone_size: few
cdr3_aa: CASSPPDSAHGYTF
cdr3_nt: TGTGCCAGCAGCCCTCCGGACAGCGCGCATGGCTACACCTTC

d_call: -
v_call: TRBV30
j_call: TRBJ2-3
clone_size: few
cdr3_aa: CAWGVRDTQYF
cdr3_nt: TGTGCCTGGGGCGTACGAGATACGCAGTATTTT

d_call: -
v_call: TRBV7-9
j_call: TRBJ2-5
clone_size: many
cdr3_aa: CASSLEESLAYF
cdr3_nt: TGTGCCAGCAGCTTAGAAGAGAGCCTCGCGTACTTC

d_call: -
v_call: TRBV25-1
j_call: TRBJ1-2
clone_size: -
cdr3_aa: CASSRGAGTGWGYTF
cdr3_nt: TGTGCCAGCAGTCGAGGGGCAGGGACCGGTTGGGGCTACACCTTC

d_call: -
v_call: TRBV6-5
j_call: TRBJ2-3
clone_size: -
cdr3_aa: CASSSQGWTDTQYF
cdr3_nt: TGTGCCAGCTCTTCACAGGGATGGACAGATACGCAGTATTTT

d_call: -
v_call: TRBV30
j_call: TRBJ2-1
clone_size: few
cdr3_aa: CAWQRQEGVNEQFF
cdr3_nt: TGTGCCTGGCAAAGACAGGAGGGAGTCAATGAGCAGTTCTTC

d_call: -
v_call: TRBV19
j_call: TRBJ1-1
clone_size: few
cdr3_aa: CASSSAQLNTEAFF
cdr3_nt: TGTGCCAGTAGTTCTGCGCAGCTGAACACTGAAGCTTTCTTT

d_call: TRBD2
v_call: TRBV5-1
j_call: TRBJ2-5
clone_size: few
cdr3_aa: CASSNGGLAGLSQYF
cdr3_nt: TGCGCCAGCAGCAACGGGGGGCTAGCGGGACTATCGCAGTACTTC

d_call: TRBD1
v_call: TRBV18
j_call: TRBJ2-1
clone_size: -
cdr3_aa: CASSPGTGTYNEQFF
cdr3_nt: TGTGCCAGCTCACCAGGGACAGGTACCTACAATGAGCAGTTCTTC

d_call: TRBD1
v_call: TRBV7-3
j_call: TRBJ2-5
clone_size: few
cdr3_aa: CASSPDRDQETQYF
cdr3_nt: TGTGCCAGCAGCCCAGACAGGGACCAAGAGACCCAGTACTTC

d_call: TRBD1
v_call: TRBV2
j_call: TRBJ2-5
clone_size: few
cdr3_aa: CASSPRTGPETQYF
cdr3_nt: TGTGCCAGCAGCCCCCGGACAGGGCCAGAGACCCAGTACTTC

d_call: TRBD1
v_call: TRBV29-1
j_call: TRBJ2-7
clone_size: few
cdr3_aa: CSAHLADRVNDEQYF
cdr3_nt: TGCAGCGCACATCTCGCCGACAGGGTTAACGACGAGCAGTACTTC

d_call: -
v_call: TRBV20-1
j_call: TRBJ2-5
clone_size: few
cdr3_aa: CRVSSTETQYF
cdr3_nt: TGCAGAGTTTCCTCGACAGAGACCCAGTACTTC

d_call: -
v_call: TRBV2
j_call: TRBJ2-4
clone_size: few
cdr3_aa: CARRPEGNIQYF
cdr3_nt: TGTGCCCGCAGGCCGGAGGGAAACATTCAGTACTTC

d_call: TRBD1
v_call: TRBV19
j_call: TRBJ1-2
clone_size: -
cdr3_aa: CASSRDRDYGYTF
cdr3_nt: TGTGCCAGTAGTAGGGACAGGGATTATGGCTACACCTTC

d_call: -
v_call: TRBV11-2
j_call: TRBJ1-6
clone_size: -
cdr3_aa: CASSLDFDSPLHF
cdr3_nt: TGTGCCAGCAGCTTAGATTTCGATTCACCCCTCCACTTT

d_call: TRBD1
v_call: TRBV5-1
j_call: TRBJ2-5
clone_size: -
cdr3_aa: CASSRFPGTGVSETQYF
cdr3_nt: TGCGCCAGCAGCCGTTTCCCAGGGACAGGGGTTTCGGAGACCCAGTACTTC

d_call: TRBD1
v_call: TRBV10-3
j_call: TRBJ2-3
clone_size: -
cdr3_aa: CAISEPGQVDTQYF
cdr3_nt: TGTGCCATCAGCGAACCGGGACAGGTCGATACGCAGTATTTT

d_call: TRBD1
v_call: TRBV7-9
j_call: TRBJ2-1
clone_size: many
cdr3_aa: CASVGVTGNEQFF
cdr3_nt: TGTGCCAGCGTCGGCGTGACAGGGAATGAGCAGTTCTTC

d_call: -
v_call: TRBV9
j_call: TRBJ2-3
clone_size: once
cdr3_aa: CASSPGLTDTQYF
cdr3_nt: TGTGCCAGCAGCCCCGGACTCACAGATACGCAGTATTTT

d_call: -
v_call: TRBV7-2
j_call: TRBJ2-7
clone_size: -
cdr3_aa: CASSLATGLSYEQYF
cdr3_nt: TGTGCCAGCAGCTTAGCCACAGGGCTGTCCTACGAGCAGTACTTC

d_call: -
v_call: TRBV28
j_call: TRBJ2-7
clone_size: -
cdr3_aa: CASSQGLYEQYF
cdr3_nt: TGTGCCAGCTCCCAGGGACTTTACGAGCAGTACTTC

d_call: TRBD1
v_call: TRBV7-9
j_call: TRBJ1-2
clone_size: -
cdr3_aa: CASSSLKDRGRGYTF
cdr3_nt: TGTGCCAGCAGCTCACTAAAGGACAGGGGCAGGGGCTACACCTTC

d_call: -
v_call: TRBV23-1
j_call: TRBJ1-3
clone_size: many
cdr3_aa: CASSRFEDILGTIYF
cdr3_nt: TGCGCCAGCAGTCGATTTGAGGACATACTGGGCACCATATATTTT

d_call: -
v_call: TRBV30
j_call: TRBJ2-4
clone_size: -
cdr3_aa: CAWRADSLKRILAKNIQYF
cdr3_nt: TGTGCCTGGAGGGCGGACAGTCTAAAACGGATTCTAGCCAAAAACATTCAGTACTTC

d_call: -
v_call: TRBV10-2
j_call: TRBJ2-5
clone_size: -
cdr3_aa: CASSASLQETQYF
cdr3_nt: TGCGCCAGCAGTGCCTCGTTGCAAGAGACCCAGTACTTC

d_call: -
v_call: TRBV7-2
j_call: TRBJ2-3
clone_size: many
cdr3_aa: CASSLSSAVDTQYF
cdr3_nt: TGTGCCAGCAGCTTATCTTCAGCAGTAGATACGCAGTATTTT

d_call: -
v_call: TRBV7-4
j_call: TRBJ2-3
clone_size: -
cdr3_aa: CASSLRRSQYF
cdr3_nt: TGTGCCAGCAGCCTCAGGAGATCGCAGTATTTT

d_call: -
v_call: TRBV14
j_call: TRBJ2-3
clone_size: few
cdr3_aa: CASSPLASDTQYF
cdr3_nt: TGTGCCAGCAGCCCTCTCGCCTCGGATACGCAGTATTTT

d_call: -
v_call: TRBV9
j_call: TRBJ2-1
clone_size: -
cdr3_aa: CASSVGGLEQFF
cdr3_nt: TGTGCCAGCAGCGTAGGCGGGCTTGAGCAGTTCTTC

d_call: -
v_call: TRBV5-1
j_call: TRBJ2-7
clone_size: -
cdr3_aa: CASKLSYEQYF
cdr3_nt: TGCGCCAGCAAACTCTCCTACGAGCAGTACTTC

d_call: -
v_call: TRBV7-9
j_call: TRBJ2-1
clone_size: many
cdr3_aa: CASSLEAISYNEQFF
cdr3_nt: TGTGCCAGCAGCTTAGAAGCCATCTCCTACAATGAGCAGTTCTTC

d_call: -
v_call: TRBV13
j_call: TRBJ2-5
clone_size: few
cdr3_aa: CASSLAIQETQYF
cdr3_nt: TGTGCCAGCAGCTTGGCAATCCAAGAGACCCAGTACTTC

d_call: TRBD1
v_call: TRBV30
j_call: TRBJ2-5
clone_size: few
cdr3_aa: CAWSTARGTPTQETQYF
cdr3_nt: TGTGCCTGGAGTACCGCCAGGGGGACACCTACCCAAGAGACCCAGTACTTC

d_call: TRBD1
v_call: TRBV6-1
j_call: TRBJ1-5
clone_size: many
cdr3_aa: CASREQGAIYQPQHF
cdr3_nt: TGTGCCAGCAGAGAGCAGGGGGCTATCTATCAGCCCCAGCATTTT

d_call: TRBD2
v_call: TRBV7-2
j_call: TRBJ2-3
clone_size: few
cdr3_aa: CASTPPGLASRTQYF
cdr3_nt: TGTGCCAGCACCCCTCCGGGACTAGCGAGTCGTACGCAGTATTTT

d_call: -
v_call: TRBV30
j_call: TRBJ2-5
clone_size: -
cdr3_aa: CAWTTGETQYF
cdr3_nt: TGTGCCTGGACCACGGGAGAGACCCAGTACTTC

d_call: -
v_call: TRBV10-3
j_call: TRBJ2-5
clone_size: once
cdr3_aa: CAISGTGTTETQYF
cdr3_nt: TGTGCCATCAGTGGTACCGGGACCACGGAGACCCAGTACTTC

d_call: -
v_call: TRBV29-1
j_call: TRBJ1-2
clone_size: few
cdr3_aa: CSVEELDRLYGYTF
cdr3_nt: TGCAGCGTTGAAGAGCTCGACAGACTTTATGGCTACACCTTC

d_call: -
v_call: TRBV15
j_call: TRBJ2-7
clone_size: -
cdr3_aa: CATSPVGQGGYEQYF
cdr3_nt: TGTGCCACCAGCCCCGTCGGGCAGGGAGGTTACGAGCAGTACTTC

d_call: -
v_call: TRBV5-1
j_call: TRBJ1-5
clone_size: -
cdr3_aa: CASSYDPGVGQPQHF
cdr3_nt: TGCGCCAGCAGCTACGACCCCGGGGTAGGACAGCCCCAGCATTTT